These 25 T cell receptor beta chains originate from one sample sequenced in a study of patients and donors after allogeneic stem cell transplantation. One entry per CDR3 protein results from TCRdb running MiXCR on the RT-PCR reads. The sample gives approximately 210,000 distinct CDR3 sequences, 35% to 50% of which show up once; 33% is in the top ten. The sequenced sample was blood, either unsorted or a sorted T cell fraction (not recorded which). These receptors were obtained from a human donor who was either an allogeneic HSCT recipient or a stem cell or donor lymphocyte infusion donor (not recorded which). It is not recorded whose cells these are; they may come from a transplant donor.

This clonotype was counted only a few times. The chain links TRBV18 to TRBJ1-1; perhaps TRBD1 as D (6 bases). The V end lost 0 bases, the J end lost 6 bases, and 8 bases lay between the germline ends. The CDR3 totals 13 residues. CDR1 and CDR2 from the germline V gene are KGHSH and LQKENI. CDR3 sequence: CASSPPYRAEAFF. In nucleotides, the CDR3 is TGTGCCAGCTCACCACCTTACAGGGCTGAAGCTTTCTTT.

The chain has TRBV19 and TRBJ1-1, with a tentative D call TRBD1 (5 bases). The CDR3 runs 15 residues. Trimming cost V 0 bases and J 4 bases, with 12 bases left between them. CDR1 is LNHDA, CDR2 SQIVND, per germline (reference sequence). CDR3 in DNA: TGTGCCAGTAGTATAGAGGAGGGGATGGTCACTGAAGCTTTCTTT. As protein: CASSIEEGMVTEAFF.

J is TRBJ1-6 and V is TRBV4-3; D not resolved. Germline CDR1 reads LGHNA; CDR2 reads YSLEER. The CDR3 length is 14 residues. Trimming pared 1 base from V and 7 bases from J, leaving 8 bases between. For the CDR3, the DNA is TGCGCCAGCAGCCAAGTGCCCGGGAATTCACCCCTCCACTTT. This encodes CASSQVPGNSPLHF.

V is TRBV6-5 and J is TRBJ2-2, with 11 bases fitting TRBD1. The CDR3 has 15 residues. The germline gives CDR1 MNHEY, CDR2 SVGAGI. V lost 6 bases and J lost 5; bases outside the gene matches: 5. DNA of the CDR3: TGTGCCAGCAGCCCGGACAGGGGGCCTACCGGGGAGCTGTTTTTT. Protein: CASSPDRGPTGELFF.

The rearrangement joins TRBV5-1 to TRBJ2-5; 9 nucleotides align to TRBD2. CDR3 length: 16 residues. V shed 3 bases, J shed 1 base, and the junction held 7 bases outside the gene matches. Germline V lookup: CDR1 SGHRS, CDR2 YFSETQ. The CDR3 nucleotides read TGCGCCAGCAGCTCACCTAGCGGGGCCTTCCAAGAGACCCAGTACTTC. It codes for CASSSPSGAFQETQYF.

This clonotype has more than one count but fewer than ten. This rearrangement joins TRBV12-3 or TRBV12-4 to TRBJ2-1, with D possibly matching TRBD2 (5 bases). The CDR3 sequence is 11 residues long. V lost 2 bases, J lost 12 bases, and 8 bases lay in between. CDR3 bases: TGTGCCAGCAGTTTATCCCTAGCGCAGTTCTTC. It is translated as CASSLSLAQFF.

The J gene is TRBJ2-1, the V gene TRBV11-1; TRBD1 or TRBD2 may be the D gene (6 bases each). This CDR3 has 17 amino acids. The germline gives CDR1 SGHAT, CDR2 FQDESV (reference sequence). Trimming took off 5 bases at V and 7 bases at J, with 24 bases between the two ends. The CDR3 bases are TGTGCCAGCAGCCGAAACCCCTCCCGGGGGCAGGTTAATGAGCAGTTCTTC. Its protein product is CASSRNPSRGQVNEQFF.

The CDR3, as DNA: TGTGCCAGCAGCTCCCAGGGGCGGGACACTGAAGCTTTCTTT. Translated: CASSSQGRDTEAFF. The chain uses TRBV7-3 and TRBJ1-1, with D possibly matching TRBD1 (6 bases). The CDR3 is 14 residues long. V was cut by 4 bases and J by 3 bases, with 12 bases left in between. CDR1 SGHTA and CDR2 FQGTGA come from the germline V gene.

This clonotype occurred a few times. V is TRBV12-3 or TRBV12-4 and J is TRBJ2-3, with TRBD2 as a possible D gene (5 bases). The CDR3 is 14 amino acids. Trimming cost V 3 bases and J 6 bases, with 13 bases left between them. In DNA, the CDR3 is TGTGCCAGCAGTTTTCGGCTAGCCGGGGATACGCAGTATTTT. This sequence encodes CASSFRLAGDTQYF.

The chain links TRBV11-2 to TRBJ2-1, with 8 bases fitting TRBD1. CDR1 SGHAT and CDR2 FQNNGV come from the germline V gene. CDR3 size: 17 residues. V lost 5 bases and J lost 5; bases outside the gene matches: 14. The DNA of the CDR3 is TGTGCCAGCAGCACCGCGACAGGGGCCGACCTAGACAATGAGCAGTTCTTC. Amino acid sequence: CASSTATGADLDNEQFF.

The genes are TRBV2 and TRBJ1-1; unclear D gene. Germline V gene data show CDR1 as SNHLY and CDR2 as FYNNEI. CDR3 length equals 17 residues. V dropped 0 bases and J dropped 6 bases, with 20 bases sitting between them. This CDR3 reads CASSEAITDRGLSEAFF. The CDR3 DNA reads as TGTGCCAGCAGTGAAGCGATCACCGATCGAGGGTTGTCTGAAGCTTTCTTT.

The DNA of the CDR3 is TGTGCCAGTAGGCATGTGATGGGCTACACCTTC. Translation gives CASRHVMGYTF. V usage is TRBV19 and J usage is TRBJ1-2; no firm D call. This CDR3 spans 11 amino acids. The V end was cut by 6 bases, the J end by 8 bases, with 10 bases between. Germline CDR1 reads LNHDA; CDR2 reads SQIVND (reference sequence).

This clonotype was recorded a few times. The V call is TRBV29-1, the J call TRBJ2-7; TRBD2 agrees at 9 bases. The V gene's germline CDR1 is SQVTM and CDR2 ANQGSEA. Losses at the gene ends were 3 bases for V and 5 bases for J; bases not matched to a gene: 2. The CDR3 is 12 residues long. CDR3 amino acids: CSVDSGRHEQYF. As DNA, the CDR3 is TGCAGCGTTGATAGCGGGAGACACGAGCAGTACTTC.

The rearrangement links TRBV10-3 to TRBJ1-2, with D possibly TRBD1 on 5 matching bases. CDR3 length: 12 amino acids. V was clipped by 3 bases and J by 8 bases, with 10 bases between them. Germline CDR1 ENHRY, CDR2 SYGVKD. This CDR3 reads CAISDVGEGYTF. The CDR3 DNA reads TGTGCCATCAGTGATGTAGGGGAGGGCTACACCTTC.

The chain joins TRBV7-2 to TRBJ2-1; D remains ambiguous. The V end was cut by 5 bases, the J end by 6 bases, with 17 bases between. The CDR3 covers 15 residues. The germline V gene encodes CDR1 SGHTA and CDR2 FQGNSA. The CDR3 protein is CASSPGPPTSNEQFF. The CDR3 nucleotides are TGTGCCAGCAGCCCCGGGCCTCCTACCTCCAATGAGCAGTTCTTC. Based on the CDR3 plus reference TRBV7-2 and TRBJ2-1, the full variable domain is GAGVSQSPSNKVTEKGKDVELRCDPISGHTALYWYRQSLGQGLEFLIYFQGNSAPDKSGLPSDRFSAERTGGSVSTLTIQRTQQEDSAVYLCASSPGPPTSNEQFFGPGTRLTVL.

The chain uses TRBV15 and TRBJ1-3; no firm D call. V lost 5 bases, J lost 0 bases, and 5 bases lay in between. The CDR3 contains 13 residues. The germline gives CDR1 LNHNV, CDR2 YYDKDF (reference sequence). CDR3 nucleotide sequence: TGTGCCACCAGCGGTCACTCTGGAAACACCATATATTTT. Residues: CATSGHSGNTIYF. Looking up the rest from reference TRBV15 and TRBJ1-3 gives the full variable domain: DAMVIQNPRYQVTQFGKPVTLSCSQTLNHNVMYWYQQKSSQAPKLLFHYYDKDFNNEADTPDNFQSRRPNTSFCFLDIRSPGLGDTAMYLCATSGHSGNTIYFGEGSWLTVV.

The V call is TRBV11-2, the J call TRBJ1-2; D is perhaps TRBD1 (5 bases). Trimming shortened V by 4 bases and J by 5 bases, and 11 bases separated the two germline ends. This CDR3 is built from 13 residues. Germline assignment: CDR1 SGHAT and CDR2 FQNNGV. CDR3 DNA sequence: TGTGCCAGCAGCTCCAGGGCTCGGTATGGCTACACCTTC. Translating gives CASSSRARYGYTF.

There are a few counts of this clonotype. V usage is TRBV5-6 and J usage is TRBJ1-4; D remains ambiguous. Germline V gives CDR1 SGHDT, CDR2 YYEEEE. The CDR3 is made up of 15 amino acids. V lost 0 bases and J 12 bases, leaving 18 bases between the germline ends. Here the CDR3 reads CASSLGHLRAVELFF. The CDR3 coding sequence is TGTGCCAGCAGCTTGGGGCACCTTAGAGCTGTGGAACTGTTTTTT. Complete variable domain (other parts from reference TRBV5-6 and TRBJ1-4): DAGVTQSPTHLIKTRGQQVTLRCSPKSGHDTVSWYQQALGQGPQFIFQYYEEEERQRGNFPDRFSGHQFPNYSSELNVNALLLGDSALYLCASSLGHLRAVELFFGSGTQLSVL.

V and J are TRBV6-5 and TRBJ2-3; TRBD2 is a possible D gene (5 bases). The germline V gene has CDR1 MNHEY and CDR2 SVGAGI. CDR3 length: 14 amino acids. The V gene lost 6 bases and the J gene lost 5 bases, with 15 bases spanning the gap. CDR3 sequence: CASRLGVLGDTQYF. DNA of the CDR3: TGTGCCAGCAGGCTCGGGGTCCTCGGAGATACGCAGTATTTT.

V usage is TRBV12-3 or TRBV12-4 and J usage is TRBJ1-4, with D unclear. This CDR3 region has 13 residues. Trimming removed 6 bases from V and 8 bases from J, with 13 bases in between. The CDR3 DNA reads TGTGCCAGCAGGTTCTCGGCGGGCGAAAAACTGTTTTTT. Translation: CASRFSAGEKLFF.

The sample holds a few counts of this clonotype. The rearrangement uses TRBV27 and TRBJ1-5, with TRBD1 matching 10 bases. Trimming removed 4 bases from V and 6 bases from J; junction bases left unmatched: 3. CDR3 length: 14 amino acids. Germline assignment: CDR1 MNHEY and CDR2 SMNVEV (reference sequence). CDR3: CASSSGQGTQPQHF. CDR3 bases: TGTGCCAGCAGTTCGGGACAGGGGACTCAGCCCCAGCATTTT.

This clonotype is a singleton in its sample. J is TRBJ2-7 and V is TRBV9; 7 bases are shared with TRBD1. Trimming took 2 bases from V and 4 from J; bases not matched to a gene: 6. The germline CDR1 and CDR2 sequences are SGDLS and YYNGEE. CDR3 length equals 14 residues. The CDR3 loop reads CASSVEDREYEQYF. In nucleotides, the CDR3 is TGTGCCAGCAGCGTGGAAGACAGGGAATACGAGCAGTACTTC.

In this sample, this clonotype turned up a few times. The rearrangement links TRBV4-2 to TRBJ1-1, with 9 bases identical to TRBD1. Germline CDR1 and CDR2: LGHNA and YNFKEQ. V lost 5 bases to trimming and J lost 1 base; unmatched junction nucleotides: 8. The CDR3 consists of 16 residues. Here the CDR3 reads CASSGHRGPQNTEAFF. The CDR3 nucleotides are TGTGCCAGCAGCGGACACAGGGGGCCTCAGAACACTGAAGCTTTCTTT.

J is TRBJ2-1 and V is TRBV4-1; weak D call: TRBD2 (6 bases). Per germline, CDR1 MGHRA and CDR2 YSYEKL. The CDR3 contains 15 residues. V was shortened by 2 bases and J by 3 bases, with 11 bases between the two germline ends. CDR3 in DNA: TGCGCCAGCAGCCAATTCCGACTAGTCTACAATGAGCAGTTCTTC. This encodes CASSQFRLVYNEQFF.

The CDR3 nucleotides read TGTGCCAGCAGTTTGGGGGAGGAGGACACTGAAGCTTTCTTT. Translated, it gives CASSLGEEDTEAFF. The chain uses TRBV27 and TRBJ1-1, with D possibly matching TRBD1 (5 bases). Trimming left V 3 bases short and J 3 bases short, with 11 bases between. From germline, CDR1 is MNHEY and CDR2 SMNVEV (reference sequence). The CDR3 has 14 amino acids.